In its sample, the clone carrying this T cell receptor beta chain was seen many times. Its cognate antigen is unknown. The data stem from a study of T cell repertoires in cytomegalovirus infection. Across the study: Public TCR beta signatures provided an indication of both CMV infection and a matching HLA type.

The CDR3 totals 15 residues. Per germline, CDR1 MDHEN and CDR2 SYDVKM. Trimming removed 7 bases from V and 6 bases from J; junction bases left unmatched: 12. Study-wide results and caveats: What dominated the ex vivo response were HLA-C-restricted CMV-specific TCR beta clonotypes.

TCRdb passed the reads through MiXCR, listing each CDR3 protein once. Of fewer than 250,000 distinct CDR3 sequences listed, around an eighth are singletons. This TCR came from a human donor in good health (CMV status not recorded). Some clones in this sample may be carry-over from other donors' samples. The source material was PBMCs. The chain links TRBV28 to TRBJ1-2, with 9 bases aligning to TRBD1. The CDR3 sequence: CASTPPDRGYNGYTF. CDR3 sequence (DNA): TGTGCCAGCACCCCCCCGGACAGGGGATATAATGGCTACACCTTC.